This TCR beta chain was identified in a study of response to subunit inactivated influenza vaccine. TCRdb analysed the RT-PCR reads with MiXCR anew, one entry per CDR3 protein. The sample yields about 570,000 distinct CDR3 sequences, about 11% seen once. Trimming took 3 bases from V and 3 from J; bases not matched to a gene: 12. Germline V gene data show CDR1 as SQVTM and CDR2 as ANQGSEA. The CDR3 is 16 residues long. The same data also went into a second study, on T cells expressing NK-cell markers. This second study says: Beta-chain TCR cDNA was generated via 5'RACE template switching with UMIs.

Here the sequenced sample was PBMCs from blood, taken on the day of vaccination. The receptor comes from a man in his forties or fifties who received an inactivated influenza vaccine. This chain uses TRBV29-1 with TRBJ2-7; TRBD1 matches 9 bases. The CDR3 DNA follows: TGCAGCGTTGACCGTGGGGCTACGGGACAGGGCTACGAGCAGTACTTC. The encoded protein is CSVDRGATGQGYEQYF.